Sequencing of this T cell receptor (beta chain) was carried out in a study of response to subunit inactivated influenza vaccine. Study outcomes and limitations: Each seasonal influenza vaccination, the authors suggested, recruits few new T cells.

About this clonotype: Its antigen is not known.

Each CDR3 protein gets one entry after TCRdb re-called the RT-PCR reads with MiXCR. The data show approximately 520,000 distinct CDR3 sequences, 25% seen once. The CDR3 is made up of 17 amino acids. V gave up 1 base and J gave up 3 bases; unmatched junction bases: 6. Germline CDR1 and CDR2: LGHNA and YNFKEQ. This specimen was CD4+ T cells sorted from PBMCs, taken 4 to 6 days after vaccination. The TCR was taken from a middle-aged man who received an inactivated influenza vaccine. This chain links TRBV4-2 with TRBJ2-6; 7 bases agree with TRBD2. CDR3: CASSQVGAGLGANVLTF. In DNA form, the CDR3 reads TGTGCCAGCAGCCAAGTCGGAGCGGGGCTTGGGGCCAACGTCCTGACTTTC.